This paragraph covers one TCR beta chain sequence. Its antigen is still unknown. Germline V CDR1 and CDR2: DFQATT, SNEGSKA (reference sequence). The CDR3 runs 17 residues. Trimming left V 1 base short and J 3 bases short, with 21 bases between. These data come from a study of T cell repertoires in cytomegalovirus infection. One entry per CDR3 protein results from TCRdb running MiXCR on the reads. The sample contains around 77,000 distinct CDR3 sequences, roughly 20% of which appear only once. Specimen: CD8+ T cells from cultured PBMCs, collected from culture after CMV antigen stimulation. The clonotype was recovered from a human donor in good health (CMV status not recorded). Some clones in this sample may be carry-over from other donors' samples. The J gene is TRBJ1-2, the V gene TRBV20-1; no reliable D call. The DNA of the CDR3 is TGCAGTGCTAGAGTTCCCCGAAAAGACCTAAATGACTATGGCTACACCTTC. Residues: CSARVPRKDLNDYGYTF.